Described below is a single T cell receptor beta chain sequence and its context. The data were obtained in a study of blood T cell repertoires in COVID-19. In the study overall: The study drew acute and convalescent COVID-19 samples from the United States, Italy and Spain.

The repertoire was sequenced with immunoSEQ multiplex PCR; TCRdb's copy has only in-frame clones and lacks some. The data hold around 400,000 clones, with more than 80% observed a single time. CDR1 is SEHNR and CDR2 is FQNEAQ in the germline V gene (reference sequence). The ends lost 2 bases at V and 2 bases at J; junction bases unmatched: 13. The CDR3 runs to 19 residues. The J gene is TRBJ2-1, the V gene TRBV7-9; 9 nucleotides agree with TRBD1. This TCR was sampled from a man aged 40-49 years with acute or convalescent COVID-19. Sequenced sample: peripheral blood. The CDR3 DNA reads as TGTGCCAGCAGCTTAATTGGTGGTGGGACAGGGAATACCTACAATGAGCAGTTCTTC. The encoded protein is CASSLIGGGTGNTYNEQFF.